This T cell receptor (beta chain) was profiled in a study of T cells in Graves' hyperthyroidism and ophthalmopathy. This clonotype has just a few counts. Its antigen is not identified. Study outcomes and limitations: Within blood appeared most thyroid clonotypes that had expanded above 0.001.

Recently diagnosed hyperthyroidism of less than 2 months' duration affected patients aged 18 to 65. Exclusions: uncontrolled infection, other autoimmune disease, pregnancy, lactation. RNA transcripts yielded amplified TCR beta CDR3 regions. HTBI primers drove first-round RT-PCR of the TCR CDR3. TCRdb re-called the multiplex PCR reads through MiXCR, storing one row per CDR3 protein. The table shows about 540,000 distinct CDR3 sequences, with 46% occurring only once. The sample was peripheral blood or thyroid tissue (not recorded which). The clonotype was recovered from a young woman with Graves' hyperthyroidism.

In DNA, the CDR3 is TGTGCCACTTCAATGGGCCCAGCGGGGGATGAGCAGTTCTTC. Its translation: CATSMGPAGDEQFF. The chain links TRBV10-3 to TRBJ2-1, with 8 positions matching TRBD2. Looked up from germline, CDR1 is ENHRY and CDR2 is SYGVKD. The CDR3 sequence is 14 residues long. The trim removed 10 bases at V and 8 bases at J, leaving 13 bases unmatched.